Listed here are 17 T cell receptor beta chains from one sample, sequenced in a study of Tregs in tolerant kidney transplant recipients (dated by TCRdb to between 2018 and 2021). The library was made by the immunoSEQ multiplex PCR assay. In TCRdb, the immuneACCESS table is reduced to in-frame sequences with V and J assigned. These tables do not hold every clone; where another copy was compared, an unresolved V gene accounts for under half, and the others remain unexplained. Recorded for this sample are about 110,000 clones; almost 90% of them occurred a single time. The top ten clones comprise about 0.31% of the sample. The time point label on this specimen signifies: blood sample drawn before combined kidney and bone marrow transplant. This sample comprised CD4+ T cells from blood, obtained before the transplant. These TCRs come from a human donor who received a combined kidney and bone marrow transplant.

The CDR3 DNA reads as TGTGCCAGCTCAACGACAGGGGGCAACACCGGGGAGCTGTTTTTT. It is translated as CASSTTGGNTGELFF. The gene calls are TRBV18 and TRBJ2-2; 10 bases match TRBD1. V was pared by 5 bases and J by 2 bases, with 2 bases of the junction left unmatched. In germline, CDR1 is KGHSH, CDR2 LQKENI. This CDR3 has 15 residues.

The rearrangement links TRBV30 to TRBJ2-3; 7 nucleotides line up with TRBD1. Per the germline V gene, CDR1 is GTSNPN and CDR2 is SVGIG (reference sequence). The length of the CDR3 is 14 residues. Losses at the gene ends were 0 bases for V and 4 bases for J; bases not matched to a gene: 4. CDR3 in amino acids: CAWSVRGPSDTQYF. In DNA form, the CDR3 reads TGTGCCTGGAGTGTTAGGGGGCCTTCAGATACGCAGTATTTT.

The rearrangement uses TRBV1 and TRBJ2-6; TRBD2 was called by the table and not checked on the DNA. TRBV1 is noted as a pseudogene. The length of the CDR3 is 17 residues. This CDR3 is CTSSQDWGGAGANVLTF. The CDR3 nucleotides read TGCACCAGCAGCCAAGACTGGGGGGGCGCTGGGGCCAACGTCCTGACTTTC.

The chain has TRBV5-1 and TRBJ1-3; possibly TRBD1 for D (6 bases). CDR1 and CDR2 from the germline V gene are SGHRS and YFSETQ. This CDR3 spans 15 amino acids. V was pared by 4 bases and J by 4 bases, with 15 bases between. The CDR3 DNA follows: TGCGCCAGCAGCGTGATCGGGGGGCGAGGAAACACCATATATTTT. Translated, it gives CASSVIGGRGNTIYF.

With respect to this clone: The junction does not match germline at one end; this may be a read error. This sequence joins TRBV30 and TRBJ2-5; 11 bases agree with TRBD2. Germline CDR1 reads GTSNPN; CDR2 reads SVGIG (reference sequence). This CDR3 has 15 residues. The CDR3 here is CAWSPGTSGQEAQYF. CDR3 bases: TGTGCCTGGAGCCCCGGGACTAGCGGACAAGAGGCCCAGTACTTC. Together with reference TRBV30 and TRBJ2-5, the CDR3 gives the full variable domain: SQTIHQWPATLVQPVGSPLSLECTVEGTSNPNLYWYRQAAGRGLQLLFYSVGIGQISSEVPQNLSASRPQDRQFILSSKKLLLSDSGFYLCAWSPGTSGQEAQYFGPGTRLLVL.

CDR3 in DNA: TGTGCCAGCAGGGAGAACGGCAGATTGCGGGCTAATGAAAAACTGTTTTTT. Translated, it gives CASRENGRLRANEKLFF. This chain joins TRBV7-9 and TRBJ1-4; D gene unclear. The V end lost 6 bases, the J end lost 3 bases, and 20 bases lay between the germline ends. The CDR3 runs to 17 residues. Germline V gene data show CDR1 as SEHNR and CDR2 as FQNEAQ (reference sequence).

CDR3 amino acids: CASSPGQGNEQYF. DNA of the CDR3: TGTGCCAGCTCCCCCGGACAGGGTAACGAGCAGTACTTC. V is TRBV18 and J is TRBJ2-7, with TRBD1 matching 8 bases. The germline CDR1 and CDR2 sequences are KGHSH and LQKENI. The CDR3 spans 13 residues. The ends lost 6 bases at V and 5 bases at J; junction bases unmatched: 6.

The CDR3 DNA follows: TGTGCTAGTGGTTTGCCGACGGACAGATATGCCGGAAAACTGTTTTTT. It codes for CASGLPTDRYAGKLFF. This chain uses TRBV12-5 with TRBJ1-4; weak D call: TRBD1 (6 bases). CDR1 and CDR2 from the germline V gene are LGHNT and FRNRAP. Deletions cut 2 bases from V and 10 bases from J, with 20 bases between. The CDR3 extends over 16 amino acids.

The V and J genes are TRBV27 and TRBJ2-7; D is perhaps TRBD1 (6 bases). V dropped 3 bases and J dropped 3 bases, with 18 bases sitting between them. The CDR3 has 16 residues. The germline CDR1 and CDR2 sequences are MNHEY and SMNVEV (reference sequence). Written as DNA, the CDR3 is TGTGCCAGCAGTTTTGCAGGGGTTAATCTAGGCTACGAGCAGTACTTC. Its translation: CASSFAGVNLGYEQYF.

The chain recombines TRBV13 with TRBJ1-2, with D perhaps TRBD1 (5 bases). In germline, CDR1 is PRHDT, CDR2 FYEKMQ (reference sequence). CDR3 length: 17 amino acids. Trimming stripped 5 bases from V and 4 bases from J, with 23 bases between. The chain's CDR3 is CASSPPRGNYGAYGYTF. The CDR3 bases are TGTGCCAGCAGCCCACCGCGAGGAAACTATGGGGCCTATGGCTACACCTTC. Full variable domain (outside the CDR3, taken from reference TRBV13 and TRBJ1-2): AAGVIQSPRHLIKEKRETATLKCYPIPRHDTVYWYQQGPGQDPQFLISFYEKMQSDKGSIPDRFSAQQFSDYHSELNMSSLELGDSALYFCASSPPRGNYGAYGYTFGSGTRLTVV.

CDR3 loop: CATSRERASLNYGYTF. The DNA of the CDR3 is TGTGCCACCAGCAGAGAAAGAGCCTCTCTTAACTATGGCTACACCTTC. This sequence joins TRBV15 and TRBJ1-2; D is uncertain. Trimming left V 0 bases short and J 1 base short, with 12 bases between. Germline values: CDR1 LNHNV, CDR2 YYDKDF (reference sequence). The CDR3 extends over 16 amino acids.

This clone was seen a single time. The V and J genes are TRBV20-1 and TRBJ2-3; D gene unclear. V lost 5 bases and J lost 5, with 5 bases in between. The CDR3 length is 10 residues. Germline values: CDR1 DFQATT, CDR2 SNEGSKA (reference sequence). DNA for the CDR3: TGCAGTGCTGTCAGAGATACGCAGTATTTT. Protein: CSAVRDTQYF.

The V and J genes are TRBV6-5 and TRBJ2-3, with TRBD1 matching 8 bases. Germline CDR1 MNHEY, CDR2 SVGAGI. CDR3 length: 15 amino acids. Trimming removed 4 bases from V and 1 base from J; junction bases left unmatched: 4. The CDR3 is CASSSGTGRTDTQYF. The CDR3 DNA sequence: TGTGCCAGCAGTTCCGGGACAGGTCGCACAGATACGCAGTATTTT.

The chain recombines TRBV6-1 with TRBJ2-7; tentatively, D is TRBD1 (6 bases). The CDR3 loop spans 15 amino acids. The V end was cut by 6 bases, the J end by 0 bases, with 15 bases between. Germline-derived CDR1 and CDR2 are MNHNS and SASEGT. This CDR3 reads CASSSGHWSSYEQYF. The CDR3, as DNA: TGTGCCAGCAGCTCGGGACACTGGAGCTCCTACGAGCAGTACTTC.

V and J are TRBV4-3 and TRBJ1-2; the match to TRBD1 covers 9 bases. The CDR3 totals 17 residues. J was trimmed by 4 bases and V by 0 bases; bases with no gene match: 9. Germline lookup yields CDR1 LGHNA and CDR2 YSLEER. The CDR3: CASSQDLPGTGFYGYTF. The CDR3 coding sequence is TGCGCCAGCAGCCAAGATTTACCCGGGACAGGGTTCTATGGCTACACCTTC.

V usage is TRBV6-1 and J usage is TRBJ1-5; D perhaps matches TRBD1 (5 bases). The germline V and J ends were trimmed by 7 bases and 0 bases, with 10 bases remaining between them. In germline, CDR1 is MNHNS, CDR2 SASEGT. The CDR3 is 14 residues long. DNA for the CDR3: TGTGCCAGCAACCCAGGGTATAGCAATCAGCCCCAGCATTTT. Encoded protein: CASNPGYSNQPQHF.

V usage is TRBV9 and J usage is TRBJ2-5, with D possibly TRBD2 on 6 matching bases. V gave up 0 bases and J gave up 5 bases, with 20 bases separating them. The length of the CDR3 is 17 residues. Germline CDR1 SGDLS, CDR2 YYNGEE. This CDR3 reads CASSVEAGGAVRETQYF. The CDR3 DNA sequence: TGTGCCAGCAGCGTAGAGGCTGGCGGGGCCGTCCGTGAGACCCAGTACTTC.